This is a list of T cell receptor beta chains from one sample in a study of blood T cell repertoires in COVID-19. Using immunoSEQ multiplex PCR, the repertoire was profiled, and TCRdb retains in-frame clones only, with some absent. The table lists over 90,000 clones, 70% to 90% of them singletons. Sequencing used peripheral blood. All receptors derive from a man between 50 and 59 years old with active COVID-19. Both conserved end residues are part of each CDR3. Fields, in order: V gene, clone size, D gene, J gene, CDR3 protein, CDR3 DNA. The D gene is left open where the match is weak. Not all rows give a size; the values are once, few, many and, for expanded clones, a class.

TRBV5-1	.	.	TRBJ2-5	CASTLGRFDETQYF	TGCGCCAGCACACTTGGGCGTTTCGACGAGACCCAGTACTTC
TRBV7-2	.	TRBD1	TRBJ1-5	CASSTRQGAGYQPQHF	TGTGCCAGCAGCACCCGACAGGGGGCGGGGTATCAGCCCCAGCATTTT
TRBV5-4	once	TRBD1	TRBJ1-1	CASSLGRGRFTEAFF	TGTGCCAGCAGCTTGGGCAGGGGGCGATTTACTGAAGCTTTCTTT
TRBV18	once	.	TRBJ2-7	CASSPGAVSYEQYF	TGTGCCAGCTCACCTGGGGCAGTTTCCTACGAGCAGTACTTC
TRBV7-9	.	TRBD1	TRBJ2-3	CASTQTGGADTQYF	TGTGCCAGCACACAGACAGGGGGAGCAGATACGCAGTATTTT
TRBV5-1	once	TRBD1	TRBJ1-6	CASSLTTDRGNSPLHF	TGCGCCAGCAGCTTGACCACGGACAGGGGTAATTCACCCCTCCACTTT
TRBV29-1	few	TRBD1	TRBJ1-5	CSGSTGVNQPQHF	TGCAGCGGGTCGACAGGGGTCAATCAGCCCCAGCATTTT
TRBV3-1/TRBV3-2	.	.	TRBJ2-3	CASSPQSSRGERTQYF	TGTGCCAGCAGCCCCCAATCTAGCAGGGGGGAACGTACGCAGTATTTT
TRBV4-1	.	.	TRBJ1-2	CASSQDEDNYGYTF	TGCGCCAGCAGCCAAGATGAGGATAACTATGGCTACACCTTC
TRBV7-8	.	TRBD1	TRBJ1-2	CASSLSGQGVYGYTF	TGTGCCAGCAGCTTATCCGGACAGGGAGTATATGGCTACACCTTC
TRBV18	.	TRBD2	TRBJ2-6	CASSFGGTGANVLTF	TGTGCCAGCTCCTTCGGGGGGACTGGGGCCAACGTCCTGACTTTC
TRBV3-1/TRBV3-2	.	TRBD1	TRBJ2-2	CASRDRANTGELFF	TGTGCCAGCAGAGACAGGGCGAACACCGGGGAGCTGTTTTTT
TRBV4-2	.	.	TRBJ1-6	CASSQVPGQNSPLHF	TGTGCCAGCAGCCAAGTTCCAGGGCAAAATTCACCCCTCCACTTT
TRBV6-5	.	.	TRBJ2-7	CASRSLSSYEQYF	TGTGCCAGCAGGAGCTTAAGCTCCTACGAGCAGTACTTC
TRBV5-4	.	TRBD1	TRBJ2-1	CASSPTDRVVSDNEQFF	TGTGCCAGCAGCCCGACCGACAGGGTCGTTTCCGACAATGAGCAGTTCTTC